The 2 T cell receptor beta chains in this list originate from one sample, sequenced in a study of glioma-infiltrating T cells. Amplification of TCR alpha and beta CDR3 regions from RNA used iRepertoire nested multiplex PCR. MiXCR, applied by TCRdb to the multiplex PCR reads, yields one record per CDR3 protein. Here the sample spans over 140,000 distinct CDR3 sequences, about two fifths being singletons. Sequencing input: glioma tissue, nonneoplastic brain tissue, or PBMCs (not recorded which). All receptors derive from a human donor with low-grade glioma or glioblastoma, undergoing nonglioma brain surgery, or in good health (not recorded which).

The chain recombines TRBV6-2 or TRBV6-3 with TRBJ1-2; D may be TRBD1 (6 bases). Germline lookup yields CDR1 MNHEY and CDR2 SVGEGT. There are 14 residues in the CDR3. Trimming removed 2 bases at V and 4 bases at J, with 11 bases between. The CDR3 here is CASSYRRTAYGYTF. The CDR3 DNA sequence: TGTGCCAGCAGTTACCGCCGGACAGCCTATGGCTACACCTTC.

This clonotype was seen only a few times. The chain couples TRBV6-9 to TRBJ2-1; D is unresolved. Deletions cut 2 bases from V and 9 bases from J, with 8 bases between. The CDR3 contains 12 residues. Germline V gives CDR1 MNHGY, CDR2 SVAAGI. The CDR3 region is CASSYTAFEQFF. The CDR3 DNA reads TGTGCCAGCAGTTATACAGCTTTTGAGCAGTTCTTC.